The clone carrying this TCR beta chain was recorded many times. Its antigen is as yet unknown. The CDR3 contains 15 residues. The V gene's germline CDR1 is ENHRY and CDR2 SYGVKD. Losses at the gene ends were 6 bases for V and 6 bases for J; bases not matched to a gene: 9. The data were taken from a study of T cells in Graves' hyperthyroidism and ophthalmopathy. Findings of the study overall: Ophthalmopathy stood apart from stable hyperthyroidism in a 13 V-J model.

Authors of the study amplified TCR beta CDR3 regions from RNA transcripts. TCR CDR3 regions were first amplified by RT-PCR with HTBI primers. TCRdb re-analysed the multiplex PCR reads in MiXCR, keeping a single row per CDR3 protein. The sample yields fewer than 450,000 distinct CDR3 sequences, approximately 17% seen once. The study enrolled patients aged 18 to 65 with newly diagnosed hyperthyroidism of under 2 months' duration. This sequence originates from a woman in her twenties or thirties with Graves' hyperthyroidism that later progressed to Graves' ophthalmopathy. The J gene is TRBJ1-4, the V gene TRBV10-3, with TRBD1 identical over 8 bases. Sequenced: blood. The CDR3 sequence is CAISAGQGRDEKLFF. The CDR3 coding sequence is TGTGCCATCAGCGCCGGACAGGGAAGGGATGAAAAACTGTTTTTT.